The 5 T cell receptor beta chains reported below all come from one sample, sequenced in a study of blood T cell repertoires in COVID-19. The data were produced by immunoSEQ multiplex PCR, yet TCRdb's version contains in-frame clones alone and is incomplete. The sample has more than 50,000 clones; more than 75% are singletons. The material sequenced was peripheral blood. The receptor set was obtained from a human donor in a cohort sampled during active COVID-19.

The chain recombines TRBV7-9 with TRBJ1-3; tentatively, D is TRBD1 (5 bases). This CDR3 spans 16 amino acids. Germline V gene data show CDR1 as SEHNR and CDR2 as FQNEAQ (reference sequence). V lost 0 bases and J lost 4, with 13 bases in between. The CDR3 spells CASSLALGGVGNTIYF. CDR3 nucleotide sequence: TGTGCCAGCAGCTTAGCCCTCGGAGGGGTGGGAAACACCATATATTTT.

This clone came up once. The chain is built from TRBV9 and TRBJ2-1; D is uncertain. Trimming shortened V by 2 bases and J by 6 bases, and 15 bases separated the two germline ends. The CDR3 is 15 residues long. Germline V gives CDR1 SGDLS, CDR2 YYNGEE. CDR3 residues: CASSVQPAASNEQFF. The CDR3 DNA reads TGTGCCAGCAGCGTTCAGCCTGCGGCCTCCAATGAGCAGTTCTTC.

The chain recombines TRBV4-2 with TRBJ2-3, with D perhaps TRBD2 (6 bases). CDR1 LGHNA and CDR2 YNFKEQ come from the germline V gene. The CDR3 loop spans 16 amino acids. V lost 1 base to trimming and J lost 2 bases, with 13 bases between them. The CDR3 DNA is TGTGCCAGCAGCCAAGCCGCGGGACTCCCCACAGATACGCAGTATTTT. Residues: CASSQAAGLPTDTQYF.

This chain links TRBV5-1 with TRBJ2-7; a possible D gene is TRBD1 (6 bases). Per germline, CDR1 SGHRS and CDR2 YFSETQ. The CDR3 spans 15 residues. The V end was cut by 4 bases, the J end by 3 bases, with 17 bases between. The CDR3 DNA reads TGCGCCAGCAGCCCTGATATGGGCAGGGGCTACGAGCAGTACTTC. Protein product: CASSPDMGRGYEQYF.

This chain's CDR3 is CASSLVGGGEAFF. The CDR3 region has the DNA TGTGCCAGCAGTTTGGTCGGGGGGGGTGAAGCTTTCTTT. The chain recombines TRBV28 with TRBJ1-1; D is perhaps TRBD1 (5 bases). The germline V and J ends were trimmed by 3 bases and 7 bases, with 12 bases remaining between them. Germline values: CDR1 MDHEN, CDR2 SYDVKM. The CDR3 has 13 amino acids.